This T cell receptor (beta chain) came from a study of OX40 agonist ivuxolimab in advanced cancers. Sequencing used immunoSEQ multiplex PCR; TCRdb keeps in-frame clones, though not all of them. The sample consists of more than 65,000 clones, 85% of them appearing once. The origin of this receptor is an adult with an advanced solid tumor such as melanoma, head and neck, liver or kidney cancer. The material sequenced was CD4+ or CD8+ T cells sorted from blood, taken in a trial of the OX40 agonist ivuxolimab.

CDR3 loop: CASSRTASYEQYF. CDR3 in DNA: TGTGCCAGCAGTCGGACGGCGTCCTACGAGCAGTACTTC. The V gene is TRBV6-9, the J gene TRBJ2-7, with D unclear. V was pared by 5 bases and J by 1 base, with 9 bases between. This CDR3 comprises 13 residues. From germline, CDR1 is MNHGY and CDR2 SVAAGI.